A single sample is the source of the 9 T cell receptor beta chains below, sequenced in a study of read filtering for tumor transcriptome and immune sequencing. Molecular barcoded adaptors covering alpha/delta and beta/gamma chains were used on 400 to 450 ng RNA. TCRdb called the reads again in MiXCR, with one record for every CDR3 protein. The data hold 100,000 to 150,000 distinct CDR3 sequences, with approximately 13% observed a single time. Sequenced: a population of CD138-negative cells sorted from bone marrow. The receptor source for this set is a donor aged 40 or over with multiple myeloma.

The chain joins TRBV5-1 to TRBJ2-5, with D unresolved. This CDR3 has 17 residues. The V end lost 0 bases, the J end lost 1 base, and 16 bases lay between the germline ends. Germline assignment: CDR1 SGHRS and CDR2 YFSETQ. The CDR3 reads CASSLGMGRSIQETQYF. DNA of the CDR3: TGCGCCAGCAGCTTGGGGATGGGCCGGAGTATCCAAGAGACCCAGTACTTC.

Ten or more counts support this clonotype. The CDR3 protein is CASGLQPENTEAFF. CDR3 coding DNA: TGTGCTAGTGGTTTGCAGCCAGAGAACACTGAAGCTTTCTTT. The chain is built from TRBV12-5 and TRBJ1-1; D unresolved. The V gene's germline CDR1 is LGHNT and CDR2 FRNRAP. V dropped 2 bases and J dropped 1 base, with 8 bases sitting between them. The length of the CDR3 is 14 residues.

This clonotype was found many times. Here the CDR3 DNA reads TGCAGTGCTAGAGATGCGGCTAGCGGGACAGATACGCAGTATTTT. Translation gives CSARDAASGTDTQYF. V usage is TRBV20-1 and J usage is TRBJ2-3; 8 nucleotides align to TRBD2. The V gene's germline CDR1 is DFQATT and CDR2 SNEGSKA (reference sequence). The V gene end was trimmed by 0 bases and the J gene end by 3 bases; junction bases not matched to a gene: 5. CDR3 length equals 15 residues.

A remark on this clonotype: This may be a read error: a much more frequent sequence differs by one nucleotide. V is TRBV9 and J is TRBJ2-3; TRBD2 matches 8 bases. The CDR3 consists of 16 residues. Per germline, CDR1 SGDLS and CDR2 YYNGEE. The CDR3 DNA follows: TGTGCCAGCAGCGTAGGTGACGGGAGGGCCACAGGTACGCAGTATTTT. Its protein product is CASSVGDGRATGTQYF.

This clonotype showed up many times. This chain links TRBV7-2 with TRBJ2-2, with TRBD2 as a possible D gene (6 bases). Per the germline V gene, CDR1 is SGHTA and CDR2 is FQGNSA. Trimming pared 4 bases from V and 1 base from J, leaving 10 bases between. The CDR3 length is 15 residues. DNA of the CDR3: TGTGCCAGCAGCTACCTGGGGGGGAACACCGGGGAGCTGTTTTTT. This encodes CASSYLGGNTGELFF.

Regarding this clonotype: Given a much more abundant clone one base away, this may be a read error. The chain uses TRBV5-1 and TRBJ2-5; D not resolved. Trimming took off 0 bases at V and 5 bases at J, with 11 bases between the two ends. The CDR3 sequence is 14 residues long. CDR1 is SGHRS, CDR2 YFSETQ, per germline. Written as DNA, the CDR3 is TGCGCCAGCAGCTTGGGGCCAACCCAGGAGACCCAGTACTTC. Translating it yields CASSLGPTQETQYF. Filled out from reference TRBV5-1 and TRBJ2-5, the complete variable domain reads KAGVTQTPRYLIKTRGQQVTLSCSPISGHRSVSWYQQTPGQGLQFLFEYFSETQRNKGNFPGRFSGRQFSNSRSEMNVSTLELGDSALYLCASSLGPTQETQYFGPGTRLLVL.

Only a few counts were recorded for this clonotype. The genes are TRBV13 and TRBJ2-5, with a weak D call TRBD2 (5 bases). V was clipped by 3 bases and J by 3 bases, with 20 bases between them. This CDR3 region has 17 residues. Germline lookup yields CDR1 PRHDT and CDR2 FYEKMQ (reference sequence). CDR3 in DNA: TGTGCCAGCAGCTTCAAAGGGAGCTTTCGGCTTGAAGAGACCCAGTACTTC. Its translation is CASSFKGSFRLEETQYF.

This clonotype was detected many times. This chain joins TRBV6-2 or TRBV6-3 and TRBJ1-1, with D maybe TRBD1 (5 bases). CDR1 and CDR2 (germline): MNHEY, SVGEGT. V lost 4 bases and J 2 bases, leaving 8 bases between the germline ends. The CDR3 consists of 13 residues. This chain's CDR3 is CASSSTANTEAFF. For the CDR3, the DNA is TGTGCCAGCAGTTCGACAGCTAACACTGAAGCTTTCTTT.

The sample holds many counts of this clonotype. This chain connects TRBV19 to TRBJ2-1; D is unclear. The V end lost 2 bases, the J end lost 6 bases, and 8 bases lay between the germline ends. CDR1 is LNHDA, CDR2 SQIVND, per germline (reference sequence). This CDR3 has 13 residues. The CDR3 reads CASSILVRNEQFF. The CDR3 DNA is TGTGCCAGTAGTATACTAGTGCGCAATGAGCAGTTCTTC.